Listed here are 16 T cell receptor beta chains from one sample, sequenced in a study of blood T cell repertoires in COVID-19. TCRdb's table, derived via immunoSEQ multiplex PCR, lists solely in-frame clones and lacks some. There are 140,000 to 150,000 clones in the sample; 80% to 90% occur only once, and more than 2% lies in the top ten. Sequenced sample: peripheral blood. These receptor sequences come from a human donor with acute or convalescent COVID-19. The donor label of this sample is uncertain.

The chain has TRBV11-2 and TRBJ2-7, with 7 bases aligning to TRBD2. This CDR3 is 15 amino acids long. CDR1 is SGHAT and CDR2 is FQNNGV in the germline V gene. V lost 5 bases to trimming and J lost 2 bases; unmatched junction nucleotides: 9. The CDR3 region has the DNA TGTGCCAGCAGCCTCCTGGTGGCGGGAGCCTACGAGCAGTACGTC. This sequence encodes CASSLLVAGAYEQYV.

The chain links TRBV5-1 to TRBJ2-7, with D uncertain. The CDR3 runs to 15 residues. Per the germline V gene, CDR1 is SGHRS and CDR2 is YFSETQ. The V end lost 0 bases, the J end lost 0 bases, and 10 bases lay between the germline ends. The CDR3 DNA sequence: TGCGCCAGCAGCTTGGTCCCTGGGCCCTCCTACGAGCAGTACGTC. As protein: CASSLVPGPSYEQYV.

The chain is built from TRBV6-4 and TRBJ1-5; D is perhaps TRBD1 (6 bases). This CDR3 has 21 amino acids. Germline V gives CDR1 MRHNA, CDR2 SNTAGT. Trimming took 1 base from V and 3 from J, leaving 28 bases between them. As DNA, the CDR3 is TGTGCCAGCAGTGACTGGTTAGAGGGGGTAAGGGACAAGCCTTCCAATCAGCCCCAGCATTTT. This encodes CASSDWLEGVRDKPSNQPQHF.

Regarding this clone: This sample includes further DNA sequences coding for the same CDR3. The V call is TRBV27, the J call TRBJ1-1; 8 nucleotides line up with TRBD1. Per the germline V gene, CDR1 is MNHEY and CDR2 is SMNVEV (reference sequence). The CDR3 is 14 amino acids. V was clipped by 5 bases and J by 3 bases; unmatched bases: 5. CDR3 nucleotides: TGTGCCAGCAGTCCAGGGGGCGGGTACACTGAAGCTTTCTTT. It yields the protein CASSPGGGYTEAFF.

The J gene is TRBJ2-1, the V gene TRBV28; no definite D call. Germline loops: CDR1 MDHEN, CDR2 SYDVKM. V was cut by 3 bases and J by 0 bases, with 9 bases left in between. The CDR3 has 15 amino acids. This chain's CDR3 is CASSLVDSSYNEQFF. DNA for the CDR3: TGTGCCAGCAGTTTGGTCGATAGCTCCTACAATGAGCAGTTCTTC.

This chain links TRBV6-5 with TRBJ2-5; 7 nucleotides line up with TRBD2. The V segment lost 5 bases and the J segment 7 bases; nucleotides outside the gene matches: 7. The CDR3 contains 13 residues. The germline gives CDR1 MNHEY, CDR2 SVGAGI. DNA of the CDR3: TGTGCCAGCAGTACGGGACTATCGGGGACCCAGTACTTC. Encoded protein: CASSTGLSGTQYF.

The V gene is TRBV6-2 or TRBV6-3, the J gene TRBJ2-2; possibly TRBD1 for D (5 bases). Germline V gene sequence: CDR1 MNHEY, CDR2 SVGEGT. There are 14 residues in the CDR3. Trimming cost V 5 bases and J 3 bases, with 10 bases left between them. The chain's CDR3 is CASSIRVYTGELFF. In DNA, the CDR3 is TGTGCCAGCAGTATCAGGGTATACACCGGGGAGCTGTTTTTT.

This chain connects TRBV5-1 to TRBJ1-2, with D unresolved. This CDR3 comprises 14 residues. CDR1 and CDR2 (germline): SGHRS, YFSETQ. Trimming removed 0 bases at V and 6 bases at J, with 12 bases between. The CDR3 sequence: CASSLADSGDGYTF. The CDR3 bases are TGCGCCAGCAGCTTGGCGGACTCAGGCGATGGCTACACCTTC.

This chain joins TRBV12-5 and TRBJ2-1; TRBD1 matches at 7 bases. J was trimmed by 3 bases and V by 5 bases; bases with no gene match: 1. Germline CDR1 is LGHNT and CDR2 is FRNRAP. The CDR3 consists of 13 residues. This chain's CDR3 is CASGRDSYNEQFF. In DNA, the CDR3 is TGTGCTAGTGGTCGGGACAGCTACAATGAGCAGTTCTTC. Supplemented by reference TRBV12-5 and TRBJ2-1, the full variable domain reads DARVTQTPRHKVTEMGQEVTMRCQPILGHNTVFWYRQTMMQGLELLAYFRNRAPLDDSGMPKDRFSAEMPDATLATLKIQPSEPRDSAVYFCASGRDSYNEQFFGPGTRLTVL.

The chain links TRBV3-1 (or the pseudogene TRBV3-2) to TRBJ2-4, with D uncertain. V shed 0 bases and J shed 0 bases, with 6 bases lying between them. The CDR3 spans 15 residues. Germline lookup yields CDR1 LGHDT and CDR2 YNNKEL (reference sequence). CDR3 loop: CASSQDTIAKNIQYF. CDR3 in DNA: TGTGCCAGCAGCCAAGACACAATAGCCAAAAACATTCAGTACTTC.

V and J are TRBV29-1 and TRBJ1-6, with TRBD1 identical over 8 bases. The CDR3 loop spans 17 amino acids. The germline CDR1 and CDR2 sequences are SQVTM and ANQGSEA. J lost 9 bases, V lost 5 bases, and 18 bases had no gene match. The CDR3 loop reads CSVTTPGSGGMGSPLHF. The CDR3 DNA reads TGCAGCGTTACGACCCCCGGGTCAGGGGGCATGGGTTCACCCCTCCACTTT.

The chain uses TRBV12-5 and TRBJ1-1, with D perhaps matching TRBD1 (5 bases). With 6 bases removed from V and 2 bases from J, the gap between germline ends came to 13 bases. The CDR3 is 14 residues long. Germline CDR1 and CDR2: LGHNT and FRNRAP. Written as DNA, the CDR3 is TGTGCTAGTGGCGAAGGGAGGGGAAACACTGAAGCTTTCTTT. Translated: CASGEGRGNTEAFF.

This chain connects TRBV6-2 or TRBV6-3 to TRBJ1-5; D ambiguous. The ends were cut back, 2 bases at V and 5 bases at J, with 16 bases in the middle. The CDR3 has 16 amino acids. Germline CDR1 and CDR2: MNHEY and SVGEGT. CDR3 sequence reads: CASSYAAATTYQPQHF. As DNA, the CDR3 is TGTGCCAGCAGTTACGCGGCAGCCACGACTTATCAGCCCCAGCATTTT.

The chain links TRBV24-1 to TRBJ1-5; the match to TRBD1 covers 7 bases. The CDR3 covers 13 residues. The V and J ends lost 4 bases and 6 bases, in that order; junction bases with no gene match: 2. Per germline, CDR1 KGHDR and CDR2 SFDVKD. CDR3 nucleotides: TGTGCCACCAGTGAGAGGGGGCCTCAGCCCCAGCATTTT. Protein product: CATSERGPQPQHF.

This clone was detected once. The CDR3 DNA follows: TGTGCCAGTAGTATTCCCAGGAGAAGCGGACTAGCCAAAAACATTCAGTACTTC. Its translation is CASSIPRRSGLAKNIQYF. V is TRBV19 and J is TRBJ2-4; maybe TRBD2 (5 bases). Trimming took 3 bases from V and 0 from J, leaving 18 bases between them. The CDR3 is made up of 18 amino acids. Germline V CDR1 and CDR2: LNHDA, SQIVND (reference sequence).

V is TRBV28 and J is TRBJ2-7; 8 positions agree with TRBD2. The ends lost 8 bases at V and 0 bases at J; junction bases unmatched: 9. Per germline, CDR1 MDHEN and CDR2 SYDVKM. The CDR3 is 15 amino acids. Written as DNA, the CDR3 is TGTGCCAGCCGACCCGGGGGGGCCAACTCCTACGAGCAGTACTTC. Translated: CASRPGGANSYEQYF. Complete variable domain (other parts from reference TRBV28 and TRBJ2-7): DVKVTQSSRYLVKRTGEKVFLECVQDMDHENMFWYRQDPGLGLRLIYFSYDVKMKEKGDIPEGYSVSREKKERFSLILESASTNQTSMYLCASRPGGANSYEQYFGPGTRLTVT.